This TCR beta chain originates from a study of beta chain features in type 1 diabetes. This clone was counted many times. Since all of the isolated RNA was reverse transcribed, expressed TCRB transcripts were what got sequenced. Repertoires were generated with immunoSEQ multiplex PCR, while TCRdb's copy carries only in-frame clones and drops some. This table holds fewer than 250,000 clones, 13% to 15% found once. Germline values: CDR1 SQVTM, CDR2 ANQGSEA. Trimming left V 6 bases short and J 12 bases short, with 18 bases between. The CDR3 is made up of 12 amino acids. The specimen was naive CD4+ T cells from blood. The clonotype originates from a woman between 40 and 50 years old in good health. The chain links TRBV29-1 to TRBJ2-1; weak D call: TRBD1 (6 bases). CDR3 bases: TGCAGCGTATCTCACCTCACAGGGATGCAGTTCTTC. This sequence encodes CSVSHLTGMQFF.